This entry lists 20 T cell receptor beta chains sequenced from one sample in a study of read filtering for tumor transcriptome and immune sequencing. From about 0.4 ug of RNA, a library with molecular barcoded alpha/delta and beta/gamma adaptors was made. TCRdb re-derived calls from the reads in MiXCR, one entry per CDR3 protein. This table has about 60,000 distinct CDR3 sequences, about 15% appearing once. What was sequenced was a population of CD138-negative cells sorted from bone marrow. The receptors derive from a donor aged 40 or over with multiple myeloma.

The sample holds a few counts of this clonotype. The rearrangement joins TRBV15 to TRBJ1-1; D possibly corresponds to TRBD1 (5 bases). Trimming stripped 2 bases from V and 1 base from J, with 17 bases between. The germline gives CDR1 LNHNV, CDR2 YYDKDF (reference sequence). The CDR3 runs 17 residues. This chain's CDR3 is CATSRPPHRQSNTEAFF. CDR3 coding DNA: TGTGCCACCAGCAGACCGCCTCACAGGCAATCGAACACTGAAGCTTTCTTT.

In this sample, this clonotype turned up many times. J is TRBJ2-1 and V is TRBV7-9; D perhaps matches TRBD1 (7 bases). V was pared by 5 bases and J by 9 bases, with 14 bases between. The CDR3 runs 13 residues. The germline V gene encodes CDR1 SEHNR and CDR2 FQNEAQ (reference sequence). The CDR3 is CASSPGGTAEQFF. The CDR3 coding sequence is TGTGCCAGCAGCCCCGGCGGGACAGCTGAGCAGTTCTTC.

Comment on this clonotype: This may be a read error, as it is one base from a much larger clone. The DNA of the CDR3 is TGTACCAGCAGCTTCCCCGAGGGACAGGGTAGTTCGAACACTGAAGCTTTCTTT. As protein: CTSSFPEGQGSSNTEAFF. The chain joins TRBV7-2 to TRBJ1-1; 9 bases are a match to TRBD1. With V trimmed by 3 bases and J by 1 base, 12 bases remained unmatched. CDR1 and CDR2 from the germline V gene are SGHTA and FQGNSA. This CDR3 spans 18 amino acids.

This clonotype was found many times. The V call is TRBV7-6, the J call TRBJ2-1, with D perhaps matching TRBD2 (6 bases). Germline V gene data show CDR1 as SGHVS and CDR2 as FNYEAQ. This CDR3 contains 16 residues. V lost 8 bases, J lost 6 bases, and 23 bases lay in between. The CDR3 sequence is CASSPLGGLASNEQFF. The CDR3 nucleotides are TGTGCCAGCTCACCCCTGGGGGGTCTAGCCTCCAATGAGCAGTTCTTC.

This clonotype was seen at least ten times. The rearrangement links TRBV6-5 to TRBJ2-1, with 11 bases that match TRBD2. The V gene end was trimmed by 6 bases and the J gene end by 7 bases; junction bases not matched to a gene: 11. This CDR3 contains 16 residues. Germline values: CDR1 MNHEY, CDR2 SVGAGI. CDR3 DNA sequence: TGTGCCAGCAGAGGTAGCGGGAGGGCCTCAGGAAATGAGCAGTTCTTC. As protein: CASRGSGRASGNEQFF.

This clonotype was detected ten times or more. The chain is built from TRBV20-1 and TRBJ1-6; D may be TRBD1 (6 bases). The CDR3 has 15 residues. Germline V lookup: CDR1 DFQATT, CDR2 SNEGSKA (reference sequence). Trimming took 3 bases from V and 8 from J, leaving 17 bases between them. CDR3 in DNA: TGCAGTGCTAGCGGCGGGGGCGTTAAGGATTCACCCCTCCACTTT. Its protein product is CSASGGGVKDSPLHF.

This clonotype was counted at least ten times. This chain links TRBV6-1 with TRBJ2-3, with 12 bases lining up with TRBD2. V lost 3 bases and J lost 1; bases outside the gene matches: 8. The CDR3 has 18 residues. The germline V gene encodes CDR1 MNHNS and CDR2 SASEGT. The CDR3 sequence: CASSDLHRLAGGTDTQYF. In DNA, the CDR3 is TGTGCCAGCAGTGATTTGCATCGACTAGCGGGAGGCACAGATACGCAGTATTTT.

This clonotype has ten or more counts. The rearrangement links TRBV11-3 to TRBJ2-7; no clear D. Per the germline V gene, CDR1 is SGHNT and CDR2 is YENEEA. Trimming shortened V by 0 bases and J by 2 bases, and 14 bases separated the two germline ends. The CDR3 totals 16 residues. As DNA, the CDR3 is TGTGCCAGCAGCTTAGATCCTTGGCAAGGGCCCTACGAGCAGTACTTC. It is translated as CASSLDPWQGPYEQYF.

This clonotype was seen repeatedly, ten times or more. This sequence joins TRBV19 and TRBJ1-5, with unresolved D. The V end was cut by 6 bases, the J end by 3 bases, with 12 bases between. Looked up from germline, CDR1 is LNHDA and CDR2 is SQIVND (reference sequence). This CDR3 has 14 amino acids. The CDR3 reads CASSLLRLNQPQHF. CDR3 bases: TGTGCCAGTAGCCTCCTCCGACTCAATCAGCCCCAGCATTTT.

The sample holds many counts of this clonotype. The chain joins TRBV6-5 to TRBJ2-3; no clear D. V was trimmed by 6 bases and J by 3 bases, leaving 4 bases between them. The germline gives CDR1 MNHEY, CDR2 SVGAGI. This CDR3 is 11 amino acids long. CDR3 residues: CASRITDTQYF. DNA of the CDR3: TGTGCCAGCAGGATTACAGATACGCAGTATTTT.

This clonotype appeared many times. The genes are TRBV7-8 and TRBJ2-7, with TRBD1 matching 8 bases. CDR1 and CDR2 from the germline V gene are SGHVS and FQNEAQ. The CDR3 sequence is 15 residues long. Trimming at V came to 2 bases and at J to 3 bases, leaving 6 bases not matched to a gene. This chain's CDR3 is CASSLPTGDIYEQYF. The CDR3 coding sequence is TGTGCCAGCAGCTTACCGACAGGGGATATCTACGAGCAGTACTTC.

This clonotype has ten or more counts. The chain uses TRBV6-1 and TRBJ2-3; a weak D match, TRBD1 (6 bases). CDR3 size: 14 residues. CDR1 and CDR2 from the germline V gene are MNHNS and SASEGT. Trimming shortened V by 7 bases and J by 2 bases, and 13 bases separated the two germline ends. The CDR3: CASIRGPLTDTQYF. The CDR3 DNA is TGTGCCAGCATCAGGGGACCCCTCACAGATACGCAGTATTTT.

This clonotype appeared many times. This chain joins TRBV29-1 and TRBJ1-5; D ambiguous. V lost 7 bases, J lost 0 bases, and 7 bases lay in between. Germline-derived CDR1 and CDR2 are SQVTM and ANQGSEA. The CDR3 runs 12 residues. Here the CDR3 reads CSAGYSNQPQHF. As DNA, the CDR3 is TGCAGCGCAGGATATAGCAATCAGCCCCAGCATTTT.

The chain employs TRBV11-2 and TRBJ2-2, with TRBD2 matching 10 bases. The CDR3 is 14 residues long. The junction had 5 bases not matched to a gene; V was cut back by 8 bases and J by 5 bases. Germline CDR1 reads SGHAT; CDR2 reads FQNNGV. CDR3 in amino acids: CASEAGGRTGELFF. DNA of the CDR3: TGTGCCAGCGAAGCGGGAGGGCGAACCGGGGAGCTGTTTTTT.

This clonotype was seen repeatedly, ten times or more. The gene calls are TRBV2 and TRBJ1-2; D is unresolved. Germline CDR1 reads SNHLY; CDR2 reads FYNNEI. Trimming pared 2 bases from V and 3 bases from J, leaving 7 bases between. The CDR3 totals 13 residues. The CDR3 reads CASSEMEYYGYTF. The CDR3 DNA reads TGTGCCAGCAGTGAAATGGAGTACTATGGCTACACCTTC. The full variable domain, completed using reference TRBV2 and TRBJ1-2, is EPEVTQTPSHQVTQMGQEVILRCVPISNHLYFYWYRQILGQKVEFLVSFYNNEISEKSEIFDDQFSVERPDGSNFTLKIRSTKLEDSAMYFCASSEMEYYGYTFGSGTRLTVV.

With respect to this clonotype: Given a far larger clone just one base away, this is likely a sequencing read error. V is TRBV19 and J is TRBJ2-7; D ambiguous. The CDR3 runs to 12 residues. Germline CDR1 reads LNHDA; CDR2 reads SQIVND (reference sequence). The ends were cut back, 4 bases at V and 7 bases at J, with 11 bases in the middle. In DNA, the CDR3 is TGTGCCAGTAGTACACTGGGCAATGAGCAGTACTTC. Amino acid sequence: CASSTLGNEQYF.

This clonotype was seen at least ten times. CDR3 DNA: TGCAGTGCTATTCAGGGGGCGCGGGAGACCCAGTACTTC. Protein sequence: CSAIQGARETQYF. This sequence joins TRBV20-1 and TRBJ2-5; 8 nucleotides align to TRBD1. The V segment lost 4 bases and the J segment 5 bases; nucleotides outside the gene matches: 6. The germline CDR1 and CDR2 sequences are DFQATT and SNEGSKA (reference sequence). CDR3 length: 13 amino acids.

The table lists this clonotype with a few counts. A much larger clone is a single base away; this may be a read error. The chain employs TRBV29-1 and TRBJ2-1; D unclear. This CDR3 has 13 residues. Germline-derived CDR1 and CDR2 are SQVTM and ANQGSEA. The CDR3 is CSVAKHSYKEQFF. Written as DNA, the CDR3 is TGCAGCGTTGCTAAGCACTCCTACAAGGAGCAGTTCTTC.

Turning to this clonotype: A read error may produce the germline difference seen at one junction end. J is TRBJ1-1 and V is TRBV5-6, with a weak D call TRBD1 (5 bases). The CDR3 length is 15 residues. Germline lookup yields CDR1 SGHDT and CDR2 YYEEEE. CDR3 sequence reads: CAGSPEVTVNTEAFF. The CDR3 DNA sequence: TGTGCCGGCAGCCCCGAAGTGACAGTGAACACTGAAGCTTTCTTT.

This clonotype was seen ten or more times. This chain links TRBV14 with TRBJ2-1, with TRBD2 matching over 8 bases. Per the germline V gene, CDR1 is SGHDN and CDR2 is FVKESK. The CDR3 runs 12 residues. The V gene end was trimmed by 1 base and the J gene end by 15 bases; junction bases not matched to a gene: 5. The CDR3 bases are TGTGCCAGCAGCCAAGCATGGCGGGAGGTGTTCTTC. Its protein product is CASSQAWREVFF.